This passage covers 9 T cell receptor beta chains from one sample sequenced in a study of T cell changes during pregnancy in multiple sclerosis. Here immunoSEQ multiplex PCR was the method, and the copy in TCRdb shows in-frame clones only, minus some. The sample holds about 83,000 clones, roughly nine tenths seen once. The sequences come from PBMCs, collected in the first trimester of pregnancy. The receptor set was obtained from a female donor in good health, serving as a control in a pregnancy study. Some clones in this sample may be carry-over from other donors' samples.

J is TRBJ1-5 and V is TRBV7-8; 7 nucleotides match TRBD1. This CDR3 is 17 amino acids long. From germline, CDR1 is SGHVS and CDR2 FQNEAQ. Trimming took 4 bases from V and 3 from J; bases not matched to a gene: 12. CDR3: CASSSPERTGINQPQHF. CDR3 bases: TGTGCCAGCAGCTCGCCAGAAAGGACAGGAATCAATCAGCCCCAGCATTTT.

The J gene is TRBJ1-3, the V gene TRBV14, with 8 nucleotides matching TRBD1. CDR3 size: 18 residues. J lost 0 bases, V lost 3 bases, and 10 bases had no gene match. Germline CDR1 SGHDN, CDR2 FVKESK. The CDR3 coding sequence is TGTGCCAGCAGCCAGGGGACAGGCTTAAAGTACTCTGGAAACACCATATATTTT. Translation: CASSQGTGLKYSGNTIYF.

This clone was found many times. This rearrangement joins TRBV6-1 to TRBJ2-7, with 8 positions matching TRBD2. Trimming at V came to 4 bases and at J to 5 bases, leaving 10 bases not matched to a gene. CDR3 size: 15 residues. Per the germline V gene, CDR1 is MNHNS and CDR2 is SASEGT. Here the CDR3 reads CASSGDPGGPNEQYF. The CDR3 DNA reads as TGTGCCAGCAGTGGTGACCCGGGGGGGCCAAACGAGCAGTACTTC.

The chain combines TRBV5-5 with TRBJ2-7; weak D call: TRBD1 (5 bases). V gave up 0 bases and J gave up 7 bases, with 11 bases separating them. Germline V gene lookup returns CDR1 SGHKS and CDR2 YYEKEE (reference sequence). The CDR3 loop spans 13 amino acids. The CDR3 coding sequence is TGTGCCAGCAGCTTGGAGGGGTTGTTAGAGCAGTACTTC. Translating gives CASSLEGLLEQYF.

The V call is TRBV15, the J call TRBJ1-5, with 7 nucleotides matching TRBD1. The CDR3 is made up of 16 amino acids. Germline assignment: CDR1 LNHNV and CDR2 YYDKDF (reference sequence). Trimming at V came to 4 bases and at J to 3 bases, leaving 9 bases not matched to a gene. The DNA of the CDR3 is TGTGCCACCAGCAAACGGACAGGCGTCGTCAATCAGCCCCAGCATTTT. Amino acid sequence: CATSKRTGVVNQPQHF.

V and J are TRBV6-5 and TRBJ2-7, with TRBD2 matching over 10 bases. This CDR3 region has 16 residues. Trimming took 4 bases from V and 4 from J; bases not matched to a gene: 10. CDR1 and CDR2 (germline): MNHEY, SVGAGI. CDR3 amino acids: CASSSPLAGDPYEQYF. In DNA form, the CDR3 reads TGTGCCAGCAGTTCCCCTCTAGCGGGAGACCCGTACGAGCAGTACTTC.

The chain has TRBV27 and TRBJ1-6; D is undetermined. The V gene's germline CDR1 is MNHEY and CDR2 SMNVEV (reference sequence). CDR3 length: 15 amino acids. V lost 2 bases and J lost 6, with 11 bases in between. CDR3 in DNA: TGTGCCAGCAGTTTAGGCAGGTTCTTTAATTCACCCCTCCACTTT. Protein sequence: CASSLGRFFNSPLHF.

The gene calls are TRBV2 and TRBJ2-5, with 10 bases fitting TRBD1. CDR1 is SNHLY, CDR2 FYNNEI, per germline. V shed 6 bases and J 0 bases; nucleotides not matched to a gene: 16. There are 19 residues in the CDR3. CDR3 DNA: TGTGCCAGCAGAAGGACAGGGGGGATACAGAGCCCCAACCAAGAGACCCAGTACTTC. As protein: CASRRTGGIQSPNQETQYF.

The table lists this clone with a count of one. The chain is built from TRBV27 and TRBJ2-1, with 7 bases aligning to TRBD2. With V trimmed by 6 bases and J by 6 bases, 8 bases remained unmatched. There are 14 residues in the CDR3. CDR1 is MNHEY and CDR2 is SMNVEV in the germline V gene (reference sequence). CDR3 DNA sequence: TGTGCCAGCAGGAGGACTAGAAATAGCAATGAGCAGTTCTTC. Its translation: CASRRTRNSNEQFF.